Listed below are T cell receptor beta chains from one sample, sequenced in a study of early T cells in non-severe SARS-CoV-2 infection. TCRdb reanalysed the 5' RACE reads using MiXCR and keeps one entry per CDR3 protein. The repertoire includes approximately 70,000 distinct CDR3 sequences, around 12% of them detected once, and about 4.2% sits in the top ten. Sequencing was carried out using whole blood. Every receptor here comes from an adult who was a healthcare worker with PCR-confirmed SARS-CoV-2 infection or an uninfected control (not recorded which). Both conserved end residues are part of each CDR3. Each record gives: J gene, clone size, V gene, D gene, CDR3 DNA, CDR3 protein. A D gene is named only where the DNA matches it firmly. Clone size is shown for a subset of rows, as once, few, many or a class of expanded clone.

J gene: TRBJ2-3
clone size: few
V gene: TRBV7-2
D gene: TRBD1
CDR3 DNA: TGTGCCAGCAGCTCCGCCAGGGGGAGAACAGATACGCAGTATTTT
CDR3 protein: CASSSARGRTDTQYF

J gene: TRBJ2-1
clone size: few
V gene: TRBV19
D gene: TRBD2
CDR3 DNA: TGTGCCAGCGGACTAGCGGGAGGATACAATGAGCAGTTCTTC
CDR3 protein: CASGLAGGYNEQFF

J gene: TRBJ1-1
clone size: .
V gene: TRBV6-6
D gene: TRBD1
CDR3 DNA: TGTGCCAGCAGTAGGGGACAGGGGGAGATTTCAAACACTGAAGCTTTCTTT
CDR3 protein: CASSRGQGEISNTEAFF

J gene: TRBJ2-5
clone size: many
V gene: TRBV10-1
D gene: .
CDR3 DNA: TGCGCCAGCAGTGAGTCGTCAGGGTTAAAGACCCAGTACTTC
CDR3 protein: CASSESSGLKTQYF

J gene: TRBJ2-2
clone size: few
V gene: TRBV19
D gene: TRBD1
CDR3 DNA: TGTGCCAGTAGTCTAGGACAGGCCCTAACCGGGGAGCTGTTTTTT
CDR3 protein: CASSLGQALTGELFF

J gene: TRBJ2-2
clone size: few
V gene: TRBV3-1
D gene: .
CDR3 DNA: TGTGCCAGCGGAGTAGGGGGATCGACCGGGGAGCTGTTTTTT
CDR3 protein: CASGVGGSTGELFF

J gene: TRBJ2-1
clone size: .
V gene: TRBV28
D gene: TRBD2
CDR3 DNA: TGTGCCAGCAGTTTACCCACTAGCGCGAATGAGCAGTTCTTC
CDR3 protein: CASSLPTSANEQFF

J gene: TRBJ2-3
clone size: .
V gene: TRBV29-1
D gene: .
CDR3 DNA: TGCAGCGTTGAGGGGGCGACGCGAGGGGCCGGCACAGATACGCAGTATTTT
CDR3 protein: CSVEGATRGAGTDTQYF

J gene: TRBJ2-1
clone size: few
V gene: TRBV2
D gene: TRBD2
CDR3 DNA: TGTGCCAGCAGTGAAACCCCGGGCCCTAAGGGGCTAGCGGGGTACAATGAGCAGTTCTTC
CDR3 protein: CASSETPGPKGLAGYNEQFF

J gene: TRBJ2-1
clone size: .
V gene: TRBV10-3
D gene: .
CDR3 DNA: TGTGCCATCAGTGAGCTCCCGGCGCGTTTCTACAATGAGCAGTTCTTC
CDR3 protein: CAISELPARFYNEQFF

J gene: TRBJ1-1
clone size: few
V gene: TRBV2
D gene: .
CDR3 DNA: TGTGCCAGCAGCCCCGGTAGCTGGGCCGAAGCTTTCTTT
CDR3 protein: CASSPGSWAEAFF

J gene: TRBJ2-5
clone size: .
V gene: TRBV7-9
D gene: .
CDR3 DNA: TGTGCCAGCAGCCAAGAAGAGACCCAGTACTTC
CDR3 protein: CASSQEETQYF

J gene: TRBJ2-7
clone size: few
V gene: TRBV6-1
D gene: TRBD1
CDR3 DNA: TGTGCCAGCAGTGCGACAGGGGTCGTTGGCGAGCAGTACTTC
CDR3 protein: CASSATGVVGEQYF

J gene: TRBJ2-7
clone size: .
V gene: TRBV30
D gene: .
CDR3 DNA: TGTGCCTGGAAGATCGACTACGAGCAGTACTTC
CDR3 protein: CAWKIDYEQYF

J gene: TRBJ1-6
clone size: .
V gene: TRBV7-2
D gene: .
CDR3 DNA: TGTGCCAGCAGCGGACAGCGATACTATAATTCACCCCTCCACTTT
CDR3 protein: CASSGQRYYNSPLHF

J gene: TRBJ1-3
clone size: few
V gene: TRBV11-2
D gene: .
CDR3 DNA: TGTGCCAGCAGTCACACCCGGAGTAGCTCTGGAAACACCATATATTTT
CDR3 protein: CASSHTRSSSGNTIYF

J gene: TRBJ2-1
clone size: many
V gene: TRBV7-9
D gene: .
CDR3 DNA: TGTGCCAGCAGCTCGAATCTCGGGACCTACAATGAGCAGTTCTTC
CDR3 protein: CASSSNLGTYNEQFF

J gene: TRBJ2-1
clone size: once
V gene: TRBV6-2/TRBV6-3
D gene: .
CDR3 DNA: TGTGCCAGCGGGTCCGGGGGAGGAGGCACTTTCTTC
CDR3 protein: CASGSGGGGTFF

J gene: TRBJ1-2
clone size: once
V gene: TRBV19
D gene: .
CDR3 DNA: TGTGCCAGTAGTATCCAGGGGTCTGCCTATGGCTACACCTTC
CDR3 protein: CASSIQGSAYGYTF

J gene: TRBJ2-3
clone size: .
V gene: TRBV9
D gene: TRBD2
CDR3 DNA: TGTGCCAGCAGCGTGGGACTAGCGGGAGGGGAGGATACGCAGTATTTT
CDR3 protein: CASSVGLAGGEDTQYF

J gene: TRBJ2-2
clone size: few
V gene: TRBV6-1
D gene: TRBD1
CDR3 DNA: TGTGCCAGCAGTGACCCGACAGGGGGTTGGAGAAACACCGGGGAGCTGTTTTTT
CDR3 protein: CASSDPTGGWRNTGELFF

J gene: TRBJ1-5
clone size: few
V gene: TRBV12-5
D gene: TRBD1
CDR3 DNA: TGTGCTAGTGGCACAGACCGGACAGGCCTACGCAATCAGCCCCAGCATTTT
CDR3 protein: CASGTDRTGLRNQPQHF

J gene: TRBJ2-7
clone size: .
V gene: TRBV20-1
D gene: TRBD1
CDR3 DNA: TGCAGTGCTCCAGGACAGGACCTCACCTACGAGCAGTACTTC
CDR3 protein: CSAPGQDLTYEQYF

J gene: TRBJ2-5
clone size: .
V gene: TRBV6-1
D gene: TRBD2
CDR3 DNA: TGTGCCAGCACCTCCGGGAGGGAGAGGGAGACCCAGTACTTC
CDR3 protein: CASTSGRERETQYF

J gene: TRBJ1-5
clone size: few
V gene: TRBV6-1
D gene: .
CDR3 DNA: TGTGCCAGCAGTCGGACCGGGGCAAATCAGCCCCAGCATTTT
CDR3 protein: CASSRTGANQPQHF

J gene: TRBJ1-6
clone size: many
V gene: TRBV30
D gene: .
CDR3 DNA: TGTGCCTGGAGACCAGTGGGGATTAATTCACCCCTCCACTTT
CDR3 protein: CAWRPVGINSPLHF

J gene: TRBJ1-4
clone size: few
V gene: TRBV5-1
D gene: TRBD1
CDR3 DNA: TGCGCCAGCAAACAGGGGGATGAAAAACTGTTTTTT
CDR3 protein: CASKQGDEKLFF

J gene: TRBJ2-1
clone size: .
V gene: TRBV7-9
D gene: TRBD2
CDR3 DNA: TGTGCCAGCAGCCAGACCCTAGCGGGAATCAGCTGGAATGAGCAGTTCTTC
CDR3 protein: CASSQTLAGISWNEQFF

J gene: TRBJ1-2
clone size: many
V gene: TRBV3-1
D gene: .
CDR3 DNA: TGTGCCAGCAGCCAAGCTCCCCACTATGGCTACACCTTC
CDR3 protein: CASSQAPHYGYTF

J gene: TRBJ2-7
clone size: .
V gene: TRBV2
D gene: .
CDR3 DNA: TGTGCCAGCAGTGATGGCAGGGGCCCGACAACCTACGAGCAGTACTTC
CDR3 protein: CASSDGRGPTTYEQYF

J gene: TRBJ2-5
clone size: .
V gene: TRBV11-2
D gene: TRBD2
CDR3 DNA: TGTGCCAGCAGCTTCTCCCCTAGCGGGTACCAAGAGACCCAGTACTTC
CDR3 protein: CASSFSPSGYQETQYF

J gene: TRBJ2-1
clone size: .
V gene: TRBV14
D gene: .
CDR3 DNA: TGTGCCAGCAGCGGGACACTTTACAATGAGCAGTTCTTC
CDR3 protein: CASSGTLYNEQFF

J gene: TRBJ1-2
clone size: many
V gene: TRBV7-3
D gene: .
CDR3 DNA: TGTGCCAGCAGCTTAACCCCTCCGGGGGTTGGCTTTAGTGGCTACACCTTC
CDR3 protein: CASSLTPPGVGFSGYTF

J gene: TRBJ2-2
clone size: many
V gene: TRBV5-1
D gene: .
CDR3 DNA: TGCGCCAGCAGCCCGCTGGGGGACACCGGGGAGCTGTTTTTT
CDR3 protein: CASSPLGDTGELFF

J gene: TRBJ2-5
clone size: many
V gene: TRBV7-9
D gene: .
CDR3 DNA: TGTGCCAGCAGCCTTCAGGGTTCGACCCAGTACTTC
CDR3 protein: CASSLQGSTQYF

J gene: TRBJ2-6
clone size: many
V gene: TRBV18
D gene: .
CDR3 DNA: TGTGCCAGCTCCGGAAACAGGGCTGGGGCCAACGTCCTGACTTTC
CDR3 protein: CASSGNRAGANVLTF

J gene: TRBJ2-1
clone size: .
V gene: TRBV27
D gene: TRBD2
CDR3 DNA: TGTGCCAGCAGTTTTTTGGCGAGCGGGAAATACAATGAGCAGTTCTTC
CDR3 protein: CASSFLASGKYNEQFF

J gene: TRBJ2-7
clone size: many
V gene: TRBV20-1
D gene: .
CDR3 DNA: TGCAGTGCTAAGGAACAGAGCTACGAGCAGTACTTC
CDR3 protein: CSAKEQSYEQYF

J gene: TRBJ2-7
clone size: few
V gene: TRBV11-2
D gene: TRBD1
CDR3 DNA: TGTGCCAGCAGCTTACGAAGGGACAGGGGAGTATACGAGCAGTACTTC
CDR3 protein: CASSLRRDRGVYEQYF

J gene: TRBJ2-7
clone size: many
V gene: TRBV29-1
D gene: .
CDR3 DNA: TGCAGCGTTGAGGACGGCGCCTACGAGCAGTACTTC
CDR3 protein: CSVEDGAYEQYF

J gene: TRBJ1-1
clone size: few
V gene: TRBV15
D gene: .
CDR3 DNA: TGTGCCACCAGCTGGCGTAGGGGCACTGAAGCTTTCTTT
CDR3 protein: CATSWRRGTEAFF

J gene: TRBJ2-3
clone size: .
V gene: TRBV5-8
D gene: TRBD1
CDR3 DNA: TGTGCCAGCAGCTTAGGACAGGTTGGGGATACGCAGTATTTT
CDR3 protein: CASSLGQVGDTQYF

J gene: TRBJ2-1
clone size: .
V gene: TRBV7-8
D gene: .
CDR3 DNA: TGTGCCAGCAGCTCCAGATCTCGGGGTTTCTACAATGAGCAGTTCTTC
CDR3 protein: CASSSRSRGFYNEQFF

J gene: TRBJ1-5
clone size: many
V gene: TRBV6-1
D gene: .
CDR3 DNA: TGTGCCAGCCGACATTATAGCAATCAGCCCCAGCATTTT
CDR3 protein: CASRHYSNQPQHF

J gene: TRBJ2-1
clone size: many
V gene: TRBV20-1
D gene: .
CDR3 DNA: TGCATCCCAGGGAGGGCCTACAGGGAAACTCCCGACAATGAGCAGTTCTTC
CDR3 protein: CIPGRAYRETPDNEQFF

J gene: TRBJ2-3
clone size: .
V gene: TRBV21-1
D gene: .
CDR3 DNA: TGTGCCAGCAGCAAAGCGGCGGAACCTAGTGGGGGAACAGATACGCAGTATTTT
CDR3 protein: CASSKAAEPSGGTDTQYF

J gene: TRBJ2-5
clone size: many
V gene: TRBV20-1
D gene: TRBD2
CDR3 DNA: TGCAGTGCTGGGACTAGCGGACAAGAGACCCAGTACTTC
CDR3 protein: CSAGTSGQETQYF

J gene: TRBJ1-1
clone size: .
V gene: TRBV5-1
D gene: .
CDR3 DNA: TGCGCCAGCAGCCCCACAGCGGGGTGGAACACTGAAGCTTTCTTT
CDR3 protein: CASSPTAGWNTEAFF

J gene: TRBJ2-7
clone size: many
V gene: TRBV30
D gene: .
CDR3 DNA: TGTGCCTGGGGCCGGAAGGGACTTTCCGATTACGAGCAGTACTTC
CDR3 protein: CAWGRKGLSDYEQYF

J gene: TRBJ2-7
clone size: .
V gene: TRBV20-1
D gene: TRBD2
CDR3 DNA: TGCAGTACCCCACGGGCTAGCGGGGCCTACGAGCAGTACTTC
CDR3 protein: CSTPRASGAYEQYF

J gene: TRBJ1-1
clone size: .
V gene: TRBV5-1
D gene: TRBD1
CDR3 DNA: TGCGCCAGCAGCGGTGGGGACAGGGCCACTGAAGCTTTCTTT
CDR3 protein: CASSGGDRATEAFF

J gene: TRBJ2-7
clone size: few
V gene: TRBV11-1
D gene: TRBD2
CDR3 DNA: TGTGCCAGCAGCTTAGGAGGGACTAGCGTATACGAGCAGTACTTC
CDR3 protein: CASSLGGTSVYEQYF

J gene: TRBJ2-1
clone size: .
V gene: TRBV29-1
D gene: .
CDR3 DNA: TGCAGCGTTGATAACTTGTCCGGGAGTCTCCGCAATGAGCAGTTCTTC
CDR3 protein: CSVDNLSGSLRNEQFF

J gene: TRBJ2-3
clone size: many
V gene: TRBV7-8
D gene: TRBD1
CDR3 DNA: TGTGCCAGCAGCTTAGCTGAACAGGGGGCTGGGACAGATACGCAGTATTTT
CDR3 protein: CASSLAEQGAGTDTQYF